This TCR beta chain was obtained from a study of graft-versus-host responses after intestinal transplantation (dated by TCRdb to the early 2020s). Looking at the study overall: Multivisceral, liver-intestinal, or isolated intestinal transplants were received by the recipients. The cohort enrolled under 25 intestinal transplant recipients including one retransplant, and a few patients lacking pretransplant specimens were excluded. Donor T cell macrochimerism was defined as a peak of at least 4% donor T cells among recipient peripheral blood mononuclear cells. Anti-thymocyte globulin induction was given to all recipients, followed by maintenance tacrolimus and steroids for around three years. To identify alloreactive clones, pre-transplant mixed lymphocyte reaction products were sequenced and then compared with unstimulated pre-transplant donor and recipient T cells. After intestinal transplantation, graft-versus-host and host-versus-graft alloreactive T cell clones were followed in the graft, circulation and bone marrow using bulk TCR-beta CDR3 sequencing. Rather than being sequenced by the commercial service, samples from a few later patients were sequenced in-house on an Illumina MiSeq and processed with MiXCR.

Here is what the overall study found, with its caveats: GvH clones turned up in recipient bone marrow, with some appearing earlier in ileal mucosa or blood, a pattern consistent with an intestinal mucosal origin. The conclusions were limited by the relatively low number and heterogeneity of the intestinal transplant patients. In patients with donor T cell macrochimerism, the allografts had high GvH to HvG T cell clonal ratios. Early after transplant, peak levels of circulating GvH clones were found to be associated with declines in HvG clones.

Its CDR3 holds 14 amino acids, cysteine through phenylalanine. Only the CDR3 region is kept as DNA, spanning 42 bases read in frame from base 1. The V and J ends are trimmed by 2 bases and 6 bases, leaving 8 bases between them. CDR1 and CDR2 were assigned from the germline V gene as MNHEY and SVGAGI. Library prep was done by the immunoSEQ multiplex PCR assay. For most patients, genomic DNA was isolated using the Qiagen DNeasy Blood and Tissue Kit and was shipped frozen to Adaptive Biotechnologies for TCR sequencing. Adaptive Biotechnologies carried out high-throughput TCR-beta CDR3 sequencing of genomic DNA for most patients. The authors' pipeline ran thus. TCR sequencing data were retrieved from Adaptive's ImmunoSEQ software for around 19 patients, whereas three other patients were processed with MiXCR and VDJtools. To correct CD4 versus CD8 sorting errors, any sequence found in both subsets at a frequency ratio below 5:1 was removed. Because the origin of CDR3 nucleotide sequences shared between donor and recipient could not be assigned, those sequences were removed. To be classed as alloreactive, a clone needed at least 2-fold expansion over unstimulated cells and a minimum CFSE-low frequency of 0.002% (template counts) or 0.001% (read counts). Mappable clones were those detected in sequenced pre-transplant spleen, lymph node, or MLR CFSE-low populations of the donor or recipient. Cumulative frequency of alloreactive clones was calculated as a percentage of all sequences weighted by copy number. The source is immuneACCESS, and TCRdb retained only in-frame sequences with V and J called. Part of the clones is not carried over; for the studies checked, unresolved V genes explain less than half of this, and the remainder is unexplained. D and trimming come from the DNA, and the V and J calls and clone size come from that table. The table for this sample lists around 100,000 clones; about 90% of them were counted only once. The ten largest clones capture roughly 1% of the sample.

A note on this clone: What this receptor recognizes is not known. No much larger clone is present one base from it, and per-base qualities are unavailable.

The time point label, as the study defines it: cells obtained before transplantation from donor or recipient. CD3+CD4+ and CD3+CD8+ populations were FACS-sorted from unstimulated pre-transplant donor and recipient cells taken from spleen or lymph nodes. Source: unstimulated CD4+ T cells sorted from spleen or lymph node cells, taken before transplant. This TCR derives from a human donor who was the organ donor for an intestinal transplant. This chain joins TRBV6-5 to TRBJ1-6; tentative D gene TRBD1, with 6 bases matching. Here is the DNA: TGTGCCAGCAGTTACGGGGGGCTTAATTCACCCCTCCACTTT. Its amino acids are CASSYGGLNSPLHF.